The rows below give T cell receptor beta chains drawn from one sample of a study of blood T cell repertoires in COVID-19. Libraries were prepared by immunoSEQ multiplex PCR; TCRdb keeps only in-frame clonotypes and omits some of them. The sample contains roughly 56,000 clones, roughly 80% of which appear only once. Sequenced sample: peripheral blood. The receptors originated from an older man with acute or convalescent COVID-19. The CDR3 runs from the conserved cysteine through the conserved F or W. The D gene is left open where the match is weak. The listing skips clone size in some rows; elsewhere it reads once, few, many or a size class.

v_call	cdr3_length	j_call	d_call	clone_size	cdr3_nt	cdr3_aa
TRBV13	13	TRBJ2-7	TRBD1	.	TGTGCCAGCAGCCCCAGGGGGAACTACGAGCAGTACTTC	CASSPRGNYEQYF
TRBV5-1	14	TRBJ2-1	.	.	TGCGCCAGCAGCTCACAGGTCCCGTACAATGAGCAGTTCTTC	CASSSQVPYNEQFF
TRBV7-6	14	TRBJ2-5	TRBD1	.	TGTGCCAGCAGCTCAGGGACAGGGGGCGAGACCCAGTACTTC	CASSSGTGGETQYF
TRBV6-4	14	TRBJ2-3	TRBD1	.	TGTGCCAGCAGTACAACAGGGGGCGCGGATACGCAGTATTTT	CASSTTGGADTQYF
TRBV7-2	15	TRBJ2-7	.	.	TGTGCCAGCAGCTCCGTCGCGGGGAAGGATGACGAGCAGTACTTC	CASSSVAGKDDEQYF
TRBV18	14	TRBJ2-5	.	.	TGTGCCAGCTCACGCCGAAAAGGAGAAGAGACCCAGTACTTC	CASSRRKGEETQYF
TRBV6-8	17	TRBJ2-3	.	.	TGTGCCAGCAGCTCCTTTGGCGACAGGTGGGGCACAGATACGCAGTATTTT	CASSSFGDRWGTDTQYF
TRBV18	16	TRBJ2-1	.	.	TGTGCCAGCTCACCAATCTCCCCTGAGACCTACAATGAGCAGTTCTTC	CASSPISPETYNEQFF
TRBV7-9	14	TRBJ1-2	.	.	TGTGCCAGCAGCTTAGGCCAGAATAACTATGGCTACACCTTC	CASSLGQNNYGYTF
TRBV6-1	14	TRBJ2-1	TRBD1	few	TGTGCCAGCAGTGAGCCGGGACAGTACAATGAGCAGTTCTTC	CASSEPGQYNEQFF
TRBV14	15	TRBJ2-1	TRBD2	.	TGTGCCAGCAGCCAATCGCGGGGGGGCCTGAATGAGCAGTTCTTC	CASSQSRGGLNEQFF
TRBV7-8	16	TRBJ2-7	TRBD1	.	TGTGCCAGCAGACCAGTAGTGGGACAGGGCGGTGGCGAGCAGTACTTC	CASRPVVGQGGGEQYF
TRBV5-1	13	TRBJ2-1	TRBD2	.	TGCGCCAGCAGGGCGGGAGATTACAATGAGCAGTTCTTC	CASRAGDYNEQFF
TRBV4-1	13	TRBJ1-2	TRBD1	.	TGCGCCAGCAGCCAAACAGGGGTGTATGGCTACACCTTC	CASSQTGVYGYTF
TRBV7-2	15	TRBJ2-1	TRBD2	.	TGTGCCAGCACCCAGACTAGCGGGGGGGGCCGGGAGCAGTTCTTC	CASTQTSGGGREQFF
TRBV7-2	13	TRBJ1-5	TRBD1	.	TGTGCCAGCAGCCGGACAGGGGTTCAGCCCCAGCATTTT	CASSRTGVQPQHF
TRBV19	14	TRBJ2-7	.	.	TGTGCCAGTAGTCAGGGCGGAAGCTCCTACGAGCAGTACTTC	CASSQGGSSYEQYF
TRBV2	12	TRBJ1-4	.	few	TGTGCCAGCAGTGGGGACACCGAAAAACTGTTTTTT	CASSGDTEKLFF
TRBV7-2	14	TRBJ1-2	.	.	TGTGCCAGCAGCTTCCCTAACAGGAACTATGGCTACACCTTC	CASSFPNRNYGYTF
TRBV5-1	15	TRBJ1-4	TRBD1	once	TGCGCCAGCAGCTTGGTGACAGGGGGGAATGAAAAACTGTTTTTT	CASSLVTGGNEKLFF
TRBV5-1	15	TRBJ2-7	TRBD1	.	TGCGCCAGCAGCTTGGATAGCGGACAGGGCTACGAGCAGTACTTC	CASSLDSGQGYEQYF
TRBV12-5	13	TRBJ1-1	.	.	TGTGCTAGTGGGCAAGAACGGGGTACTGAAGCTTTCTTT	CASGQERGTEAFF
TRBV10-3	15	TRBJ2-2	TRBD2	.	TGTGCCATCAGTACTAGCGGGGGGGTCTTCGGGGAGCTGTTTTTT	CAISTSGGVFGELFF
TRBV4-2	16	TRBJ2-3	TRBD2	.	TGTGCCAGCAGCCCTATGGCCGGGGGGGCTTCAGATACGCAGTATTTT	CASSPMAGGASDTQYF
TRBV5-1	13	TRBJ2-5	.	.	TGCGCCAGCAGCCTCTCCCCCCAAGAGACCCAGTACTTC	CASSLSPQETQYF
TRBV3-1/TRBV3-2	14	TRBJ2-7	.	.	TGTGCCAGCAGCCCTGTCGGCCAGGGCCTCGAGCAGTACTTC	CASSPVGQGLEQYF
TRBV5-8	14	TRBJ1-1	.	.	TGTGCCAGCAGCTTGGGCGGATCCGACACTGAAGCTTTCTTT	CASSLGGSDTEAFF
TRBV3-1/TRBV3-2	16	TRBJ2-7	TRBD1	.	TGTGCCAGCAGCCAAGGACAGGGGCTAAACTTTTACGAGCAGTACTTC	CASSQGQGLNFYEQYF
TRBV4-2	16	TRBJ2-5	TRBD2	.	TGTGCCAGCAGCCTCAACCCGCTAGCGGGGCAAGAGACCCAGTACTTC	CASSLNPLAGQETQYF
TRBV7-3	15	TRBJ2-1	TRBD2	.	TGTGCCAGCAGTCGTAGCGGGGGATACTACAATGAGCAGTTCTTC	CASSRSGGYYNEQFF
TRBV14	14	TRBJ2-5	.	.	TGTGCCAGCAGCCAATTGGGACTGGAAGAGACCCAGTACTTC	CASSQLGLEETQYF
TRBV2	17	TRBJ1-2	.	few	TGTGCCAGCAGTGAAGCCTATAGACTCCTAACGGACTATGGCTACACCTTC	CASSEAYRLLTDYGYTF
TRBV2	14	TRBJ2-7	.	.	TGTGCCAGCAGTGAAAGGAGAACCTCCTACGAGCAGTACTTC	CASSERRTSYEQYF
TRBV2	16	TRBJ2-2	TRBD2	.	TGTGCCAGCAGTGAAGGGGTAGCGGGTCCCACCGGGGAGCTGTTTTTT	CASSEGVAGPTGELFF
TRBV27	13	TRBJ2-7	.	.	TGTGCCAGCAGTTTTACCCAGGGTTACGAGCAGTACTTC	CASSFTQGYEQYF
TRBV2	16	TRBJ1-2	TRBD1	.	TGTGCCAGCAGTGCGGGACAGGGGCGCGGGGGGGATGGCTACACCTTC	CASSAGQGRGGDGYTF
TRBV12-3/TRBV12-4	13	TRBJ1-6	.	.	TGTGCCAGCAGTTTGGACAGAAATTCACCCCTCCACTTT	CASSLDRNSPLHF
TRBV5-6	13	TRBJ2-5	.	.	TGTGCCAGCAGCCCGAGGACAGAAGAGACCCAGTACTTC	CASSPRTEETQYF
TRBV11-2	13	TRBJ2-1	.	.	TGTGCCAGCAGCCCTGGGACAATCAATGAGCAGTTCTTC	CASSPGTINEQFF
TRBV28	17	TRBJ2-3	.	.	TGTGCCAGCAGTTTTGAAGTTGCTGGGGCAGGGGCAGATACGCAGTATTTT	CASSFEVAGAGADTQYF
TRBV5-6	14	TRBJ1-5	.	few	TGTGCCAGCAGCTTGGGGTTAGGCAATCAGCCCCAGCATTTT	CASSLGLGNQPQHF
TRBV5-1	16	TRBJ1-4	.	.	TGCGCCAGCAGCTTGGGAGGGCCAGACACTAATGAAAAACTGTTTTTT	CASSLGGPDTNEKLFF
TRBV3-1/TRBV3-2	16	TRBJ1-4	.	.	TGTGCCAGCAGCCAAGATTCAGGGTCGGGTAATGAAAAACTGTTTTTT	CASSQDSGSGNEKLFF
TRBV6-1	14	TRBJ2-2	TRBD1	.	TGTGCCAGCAGTCTAGGACAGGGCTGGCGGGAGCTGTTTTTT	CASSLGQGWRELFF
TRBV6-5	15	TRBJ1-3	.	.	TGTGCCAGCACCCTTACCACAGGAGTTGGAAACACCATATATTTT	CASTLTTGVGNTIYF
TRBV5-6	17	TRBJ2-6	.	.	TGTGCCAGCAGCCCTGGCGGTTACTCCGCTGGGGCCAACGTCCTGACTTTC	CASSPGGYSAGANVLTF
TRBV2	12	TRBJ2-7	.	.	TGTGCCAGCAGTGAAAGCCACTACGAGCAGTACTTC	CASSESHYEQYF
TRBV6-6	12	TRBJ1-1	.	.	TGTGCCAGCAGTTCATGGGGGGGTGAAGCTTTCTTT	CASSSWGGEAFF
TRBV5-1	15	TRBJ1-1	TRBD1	few	TGCGCCAGCAGCTTGGGACAGGGGGCGCGCACTGAAGCTTTCTTT	CASSLGQGARTEAFF
TRBV27	16	TRBJ2-7	.	.	TGTGCCAGCAGTTTATTTTCGAACCAGCGTCGCCACGAGCAGTACTTC	CASSLFSNQRRHEQYF